One sample yielded the 17 T cell receptor beta chains listed below, sequenced in a study of OX40 agonist ivuxolimab in advanced cancers. TCRdb keeps only in-frame clones here, not all; method: immunoSEQ multiplex PCR. Here the sample spans about 77,000 clones, about nine tenths being singletons. The material sequenced was CD4+ or CD8+ T cells sorted from blood, taken in a trial of the OX40 agonist ivuxolimab. These receptors were collected from an adult with an advanced solid tumor such as melanoma, head and neck, liver or kidney cancer.

This chain links TRBV10-2 with TRBJ1-2; TRBD1 might be the D (6 bases). This CDR3 has 12 residues. V dropped 7 bases and J dropped 2 bases, with 8 bases sitting between them. From germline, CDR1 is WSHSY and CDR2 SAAADI. CDR3 DNA sequence: TGCGCCAGCACCGGACAGAACTATGGCTACACCTTC. This translates into CASTGQNYGYTF.

The chain carries TRBV30 and TRBJ2-3; tentative D call: TRBD2 (5 bases). From germline, CDR1 is GTSNPN and CDR2 SVGIG (reference sequence). This CDR3 comprises 12 residues. Trimming took off 2 bases at V and 4 bases at J, with 7 bases between the two ends. This CDR3 is CAWSPAADTQYF. The DNA for the CDR3 is TGTGCCTGGAGTCCAGCGGCAGATACGCAGTATTTT.

The chain uses TRBV9 and TRBJ1-3, with TRBD1 as a possible D gene (5 bases). The V end was cut by 0 bases, the J end by 3 bases, with 10 bases between. The length of the CDR3 is 15 residues. Germline V lookup: CDR1 SGDLS, CDR2 YYNGEE. This chain's CDR3 is CASSVGGAGGNTIYF. The CDR3 nucleotides are TGTGCCAGCAGCGTAGGAGGGGCGGGTGGAAACACCATATATTTT.

The chain employs TRBV9 and TRBJ1-2; no clear D gene. The CDR3 extends over 13 amino acids. The V and J ends lost 0 bases and 2 bases respectively, with 5 bases between them. Germline values: CDR1 SGDLS, CDR2 YYNGEE. Here the CDR3 reads CASSVDPNYGYTF. CDR3 coding DNA: TGTGCCAGCAGCGTAGACCCAAACTATGGCTACACCTTC.

The chain has TRBV9 and TRBJ2-2, with 8 nucleotides matching TRBD2. In germline, CDR1 is SGDLS, CDR2 YYNGEE. The CDR3 has 17 amino acids. With 3 bases clipped from V and 5 bases from J, the junction kept 12 bases outside the gene matches. This CDR3 reads CASSAMTGTRGTGELFF. The CDR3 bases are TGTGCCAGCAGCGCCATGACCGGGACTAGAGGTACCGGGGAGCTGTTTTTT.

DNA of the CDR3: TGTGCCAGCAGTTTCACCAGTTCCTTCGACCGTGAGCAGTACTTC. It specifies CASSFTSSFDREQYF. V is TRBV28 and J is TRBJ2-7; D not resolved. Germline CDR1 reads MDHEN; CDR2 reads SYDVKM. The CDR3 is made up of 15 amino acids. Trimming shortened V by 3 bases and J by 7 bases, and 19 bases separated the two germline ends.

The rearrangement links TRBV5-4 to TRBJ2-7; 12 nucleotides line up with TRBD2. J gave up 2 bases and V 4 bases, and 7 bases lay outside the gene matches. CDR3 length equals 16 residues. CDR1 is SGHNT, CDR2 YYREEE, per germline (reference sequence). The CDR3 loop is CASSPGTSGWAYEQYF. The CDR3 bases are TGTGCCAGCAGCCCCGGGACTAGCGGGTGGGCCTACGAGCAGTACTTC.

The chain recombines TRBV7-2 with TRBJ2-3; D uncertain. Between the trimmed V and J ends, which lost 1 base and 1 base, there was a span of 6 bases. This CDR3 contains 14 residues. The germline CDR1 and CDR2 sequences are SGHTA and FQGNSA. The CDR3 coding sequence is TGTGCCAGCAGCTTAGGCCGGGGCACAGATACGCAGTATTTT. Its protein is CASSLGRGTDTQYF.

The V call is TRBV2, the J call TRBJ2-4, with TRBD2 as a possible D gene (6 bases). The CDR3 length is 14 residues. V was shortened by 8 bases and J by 3 bases, with 14 bases between the two germline ends. Per germline, CDR1 SNHLY and CDR2 FYNNEI. CDR3 nucleotide sequence: TGTGCCAGCGGACGGGAGTTGGTCAAAAACATTCAGTACTTC. Its protein is CASGRELVKNIQYF.

The V call is TRBV29-1, the J call TRBJ2-3; D is possibly TRBD2 (6 bases). The germline V gene encodes CDR1 SQVTM and CDR2 ANQGSEA. V was cut by 4 bases and J by 3 bases, with 11 bases left in between. The CDR3 is made up of 13 amino acids. As DNA, the CDR3 is TGCAGCGTTGCCGGGAGTGAGACAGATACGCAGTATTTT. Its protein is CSVAGSETDTQYF.

The chain employs TRBV10-2 and TRBJ1-6; D is unresolved. The length of the CDR3 is 13 residues. CDR1 is WSHSY, CDR2 SAAADI, per germline. Trimming removed 8 bases from V and 8 bases from J, with 13 bases in between. CDR3 in DNA: TGCGCCAGCGGTTCTCAGACCGATTCACCCCTCCACTTT. This gives the protein CASGSQTDSPLHF.

The CDR3 here is CASSPQTGGVLFF. CDR3 DNA: TGTGCCAGCAGCCCTCAAACAGGGGGCGTACTGTTTTTT. J is TRBJ1-4 and V is TRBV9; 9 bases agree with TRBD1. The junction had 8 bases not matched to a gene; V was cut back by 4 bases and J by 13 bases. This CDR3 spans 13 amino acids. The germline CDR1 and CDR2 sequences are SGDLS and YYNGEE. The complete variable domain, with remaining parts taken from reference TRBV9 and TRBJ1-4, reads DSGVTQTPKHLITATGQRVTLRCSPRSGDLSVYWYQQSLDQGLQFLIQYYNGEERAKGNILERFSAQQFPDLHSELNLSSLELGDSALYFCASSPQTGGVLFFGSGTQLSVL.

The V call is TRBV25-1, the J call TRBJ1-2; 7 bases line up with TRBD1. Germline CDR1 is MGHDK and CDR2 is SYGVNS. The CDR3 is 12 amino acids. V shed 11 bases, J shed 4 bases, and the junction held 7 bases outside the gene matches. The CDR3 DNA is TGTGCCTCCCTGGGACAGATCTATGGCTACACCTTC. This sequence encodes CASLGQIYGYTF.

This clone appeared a few times. V gene TRBV5-1 combines with J gene TRBJ2-1; D perhaps matches TRBD1 (5 bases). The CDR3 is 15 amino acids. With 0 bases removed from V and 7 bases from J, the gap between germline ends came to 14 bases. Germline V lookup: CDR1 SGHRS, CDR2 YFSETQ. CDR3 loop: CASSLGQGPRNEQFF. For the CDR3, the DNA is TGCGCCAGCAGCTTGGGTCAGGGTCCTAGGAATGAGCAGTTCTTC.

This sequence joins TRBV11-2 and TRBJ2-5; TRBD2 matches at 12 bases. Per the germline V gene, CDR1 is SGHAT and CDR2 is FQNNGV. With V trimmed by 3 bases and J by 2 bases, 13 bases remained unmatched. The CDR3 spans 19 residues. CDR3 in amino acids: CASSFRLAGELSSQETQYF. The CDR3, as DNA: TGTGCCAGCAGCTTTCGACTAGCGGGAGAGCTAAGCTCACAAGAGACCCAGTACTTC.

This clone showed up just a few times. CDR3 sequence reads: CARDPGGNNSPLHF. The CDR3 bases are TGTGCCAGGGATCCGGGGGGGAATAATTCACCCCTCCACTTT. The gene calls are TRBV2 and TRBJ1-6, with TRBD1 as a possible D gene (5 bases). The V gene's germline CDR1 is SNHLY and CDR2 FYNNEI. The CDR3 runs to 14 residues. The V end lost 9 bases, the J end lost 5 bases, and 14 bases lay between the germline ends.

The CDR3 region has the DNA TGCGCCAGCAGTGTTGCTAGCGGATCAGATACGCAGTATTTT. This encodes CASSVASGSDTQYF. The J gene is TRBJ2-3, the V gene TRBV10-1, with 7 bases matching TRBD2. Germline V CDR1 and CDR2: WNHNN, SYGVQD (reference sequence). This CDR3 is 14 amino acids long. The V segment lost 4 bases and the J segment 4 bases; nucleotides outside the gene matches: 5.